Listed here are 9 T cell receptor beta chains from one sample, sequenced in a study of CD8 T cells in Susac syndrome. RNA totalling about 0.45 to 1 ug underwent reverse transcription with random hexamers. TCRdb analysed the immunoSEQ multiplex PCR reads with MiXCR anew, one entry per CDR3 protein. This sample yields approximately 180,000 distinct CDR3 sequences, of which 90% to 95% are seen a single time; around 0.1% belongs to the top ten. Source material: CD4+ T cells from PBMCs. These receptors were collected from a human donor with Susac syndrome.

This clonotype was seen only once. The chain recombines TRBV6-5 with TRBJ1-3; D not certain. CDR3 length equals 12 residues. CDR1 is MNHEY, CDR2 SVGAGI, per germline. Trimming took 7 bases from V and 0 from J, leaving 4 bases between them. DNA of the CDR3: TGTGCCAGCATGGGCTCTGGAAACACCATATATTTT. The encoded protein is CASMGSGNTIYF.

This clonotype was detected only once. This chain uses TRBV12-3 or TRBV12-4 with TRBJ1-1, with 7 bases aligning to TRBD1. The CDR3 contains 16 residues. V shed 5 bases, J shed 3 bases, and the junction held 12 bases outside the gene matches. The CDR3 DNA reads TGTGCCAGCAGTCGACAGGGCGGAGCGAAGTACACTGAAGCTTTCTTT. Its translation is CASSRQGGAKYTEAFF.

The chain couples TRBV6-5 to TRBJ2-7; TRBD2 might be the D (7 bases). V shed 7 bases and J shed 3 bases, with 19 bases lying between them. From germline, CDR1 is MNHEY and CDR2 SVGAGI. The CDR3 spans 15 residues. The CDR3 nucleotides are TGTGCCAGCACCTTGGGGAGGGGGGCTAACTACGAGCAGTACTTC. Amino acid sequence: CASTLGRGANYEQYF.

This clonotype was observed a single time. The chain has TRBV27 and TRBJ2-4, with 9 bases that match TRBD1. The CDR3 is made up of 14 amino acids. Germline V lookup: CDR1 MNHEY, CDR2 SMNVEV (reference sequence). Trimming at V came to 5 bases and at J to 9 bases, leaving 8 bases not matched to a gene. Written as DNA, the CDR3 is TGTGCCAGCAGTCAAACAGGGGGCAGCGTCATTCAGTACTTC. It encodes CASSQTGGSVIQYF.

In the case of this clonotype: The junction departs from germline at one end; a sequencing error may be responsible. The V gene is TRBV3-1, the J gene TRBJ2-7; no reliable D call. This CDR3 region has 12 residues. Germline lookup yields CDR1 LGHDT and CDR2 YNNKEL (reference sequence). CDR3 nucleotides: TGTGCCAGCAGCCACTTAAACGGAAAATCGCACTTC. Residues: CASSHLNGKSHF.

The J gene is TRBJ1-5, the V gene TRBV2; D may be TRBD1 (6 bases). The germline V and J ends were trimmed by 6 bases and 7 bases, with 10 bases remaining between them. This CDR3 is built from 12 residues. Germline V lookup: CDR1 SNHLY, CDR2 FYNNEI. The CDR3 sequence is CASRQQGQPQHF. The DNA for the CDR3 is TGTGCCAGCAGGCAACAGGGCCAGCCCCAGCATTTT.

The chain links TRBV7-9 to TRBJ2-3, with D hard to call. The CDR3 totals 13 residues. With 6 bases removed from V and 2 bases from J, the gap between germline ends came to 9 bases. Germline CDR1 is SEHNR and CDR2 is FQNEAQ (reference sequence). For the CDR3, the DNA is TGTGCCAGCAGGGACGGTACCACAGATACGCAGTATTTT. It specifies CASRDGTTDTQYF.

This clonotype has only one observation. Here the CDR3 reads CASSRPSRRTDTQYF. DNA of the CDR3: TGTGCCAGCAGTCGACCCTCCCGACGGACAGATACGCAGTATTTT. The V call is TRBV12-3 or TRBV12-4, the J call TRBJ2-3; D remains ambiguous. This CDR3 is built from 15 residues. V lost 5 bases, J lost 3 bases, and 15 bases lay in between.

The chain uses TRBV3-1 and TRBJ2-7, with unresolved D. The germline V and J ends were trimmed by 1 base and 0 bases, with 7 bases remaining between them. Germline values: CDR1 LGHDT, CDR2 YNNKEL (reference sequence). The CDR3 has 14 amino acids. Here the CDR3 reads CASSQGRSSYEQYF. The DNA for the CDR3 is TGTGCCAGCAGCCAAGGACGGAGCTCCTACGAGCAGTACTTC.